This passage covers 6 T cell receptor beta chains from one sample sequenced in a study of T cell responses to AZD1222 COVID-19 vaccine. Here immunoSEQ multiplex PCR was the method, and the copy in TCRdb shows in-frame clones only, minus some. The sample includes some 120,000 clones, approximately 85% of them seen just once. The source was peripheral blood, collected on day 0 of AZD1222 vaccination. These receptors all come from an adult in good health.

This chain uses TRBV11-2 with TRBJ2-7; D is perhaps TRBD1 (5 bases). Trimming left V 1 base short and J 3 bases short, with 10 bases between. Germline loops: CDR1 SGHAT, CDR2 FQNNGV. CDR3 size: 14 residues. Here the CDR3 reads CASSLAPQGYEQYF. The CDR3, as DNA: TGTGCCAGCAGCTTAGCGCCGCAGGGCTACGAGCAGTACTTC. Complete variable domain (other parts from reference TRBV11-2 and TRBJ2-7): EAGVAQSPRYKIIEKRQSVAFWCNPISGHATLYWYQQILGQGPKLLIQFQNNGVVDDSQLPKDRFSAERLKGVDSTLKIQPAKLEDSAVYLCASSLAPQGYEQYFGPGTRLTVT.

CDR3 DNA: TGTGCCACCAGTGACCCCGGACAGGGTAATGAAAAACTGTTTTTT. It specifies CATSDPGQGNEKLFF. This chain links TRBV24-1 with TRBJ1-4, with 8 nucleotides matching TRBD1. The CDR3 runs 15 residues. Germline CDR1 is KGHDR and CDR2 is SFDVKD. V lost 4 bases to trimming and J lost 4 bases; unmatched junction nucleotides: 4.

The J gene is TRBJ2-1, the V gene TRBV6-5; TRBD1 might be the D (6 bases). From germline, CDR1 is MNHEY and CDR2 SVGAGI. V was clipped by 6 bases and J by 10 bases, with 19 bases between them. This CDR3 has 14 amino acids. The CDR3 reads CASRQGIAMREQFF. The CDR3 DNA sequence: TGTGCCAGCAGACAGGGCATCGCAATGAGGGAGCAGTTCTTC.

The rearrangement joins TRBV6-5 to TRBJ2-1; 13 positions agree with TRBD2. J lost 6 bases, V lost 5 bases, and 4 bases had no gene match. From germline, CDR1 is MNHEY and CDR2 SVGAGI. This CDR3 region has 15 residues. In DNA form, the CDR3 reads TGTGCCAGCAGTCCCGGGACTAGCGGGACCAATGAGCAGTTCTTC. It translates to CASSPGTSGTNEQFF.

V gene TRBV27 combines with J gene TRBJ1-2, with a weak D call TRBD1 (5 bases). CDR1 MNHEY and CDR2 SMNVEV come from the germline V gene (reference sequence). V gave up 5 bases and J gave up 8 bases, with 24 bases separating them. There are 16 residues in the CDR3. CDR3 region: CASSPGTPNYGPGYTF. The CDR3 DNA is TGTGCCAGCAGTCCTGGGACCCCCAATTACGGGCCGGGCTACACCTTC.

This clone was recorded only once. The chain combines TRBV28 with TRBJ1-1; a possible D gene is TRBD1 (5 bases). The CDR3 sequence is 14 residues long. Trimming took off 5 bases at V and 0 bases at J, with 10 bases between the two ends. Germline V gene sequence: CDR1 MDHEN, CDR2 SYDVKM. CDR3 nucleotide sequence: TGTGCCAGCAGTCCTGACAGAGTGAACACTGAAGCTTTCTTT. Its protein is CASSPDRVNTEAFF.